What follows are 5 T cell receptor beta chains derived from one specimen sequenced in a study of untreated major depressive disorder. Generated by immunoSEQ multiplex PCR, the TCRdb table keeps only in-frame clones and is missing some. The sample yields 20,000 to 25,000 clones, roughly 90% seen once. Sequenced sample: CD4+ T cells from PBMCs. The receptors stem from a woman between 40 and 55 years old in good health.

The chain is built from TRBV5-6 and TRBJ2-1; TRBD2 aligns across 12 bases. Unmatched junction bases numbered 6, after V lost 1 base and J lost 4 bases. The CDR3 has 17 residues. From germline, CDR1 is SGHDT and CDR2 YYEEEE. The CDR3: CASSLSTSGGVYNEQFF. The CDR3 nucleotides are TGTGCCAGCAGCTTGTCGACTAGCGGGGGTGTATACAATGAGCAGTTCTTC. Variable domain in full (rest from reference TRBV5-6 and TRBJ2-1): DAGVTQSPTHLIKTRGQQVTLRCSPKSGHDTVSWYQQALGQGPQFIFQYYEEEERQRGNFPDRFSGHQFPNYSSELNVNALLLGDSALYLCASSLSTSGGVYNEQFFGPGTRLTVL.

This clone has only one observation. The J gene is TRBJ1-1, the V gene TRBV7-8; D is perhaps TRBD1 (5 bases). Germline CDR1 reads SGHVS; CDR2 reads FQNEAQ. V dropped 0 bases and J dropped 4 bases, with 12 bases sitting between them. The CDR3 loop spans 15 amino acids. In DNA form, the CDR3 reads TGTGCCAGCAGCTTAGCCCCCAGGGATGGCACTGAAGCTTTCTTT. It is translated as CASSLAPRDGTEAFF.

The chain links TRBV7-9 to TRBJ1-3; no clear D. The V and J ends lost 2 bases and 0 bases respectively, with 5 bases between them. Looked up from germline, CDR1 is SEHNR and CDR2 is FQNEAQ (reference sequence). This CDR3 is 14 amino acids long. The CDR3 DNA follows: TGTGCCAGCAGCTTAACCGGCTCTGGAAACACCATATATTTT. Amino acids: CASSLTGSGNTIYF.

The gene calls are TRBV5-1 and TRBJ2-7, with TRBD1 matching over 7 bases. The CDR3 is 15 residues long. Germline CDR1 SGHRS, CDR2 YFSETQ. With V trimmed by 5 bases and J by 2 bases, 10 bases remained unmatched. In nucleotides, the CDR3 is TGCGCCAGCAGAGTAGGGGACAGCCCACCCTACGAGCAGTACTTC. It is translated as CASRVGDSPPYEQYF.

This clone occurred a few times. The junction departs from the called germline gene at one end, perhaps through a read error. CDR3 nucleotide sequence: TGTGCCAGCAGTGAGGGACGAGACAGGGCCTTT. Its protein product is CASSEGRDRAF. The V gene is TRBV2, the J gene TRBJ1-6; 7 positions agree with TRBD1. The CDR3 consists of 11 residues. The germline CDR1 and CDR2 sequences are SNHLY and FYNNEI. The full variable domain, completed using reference TRBV2 and TRBJ1-6, is EPEVTQTPSHQVTQMGQEVILRCVPISNHLYFYWYRQILGQKVEFLVSFYNNEISEKSEIFDDQFSVERPDGSNFTLKIRSTKLEDSAMYFCASSEGRDRAFGNGTRLTVT.